This entry features one T cell receptor beta chain sequence. Clones were sequenced by immunoSEQ multiplex PCR, and TCRdb holds only the in-frame ones, with some missing. The table records roughly 140,000 clones, approximately 92% of them present only once. The CDR3 is 15 residues long. Germline V gives CDR1 MNHNY, CDR2 SVGAGI (reference sequence). Trimming stripped 0 bases from V and 6 bases from J, with 12 bases between. This entry belongs to a study of T cell responses to AZD1222 COVID-19 vaccine. This TCR derives from an adult who received the AZD1222 COVID-19 vaccine. The chain employs TRBV6-6 and TRBJ1-5, with D possibly matching TRBD1 (6 bases). Sequenced material: peripheral blood, taken 28 days after the second AZD1222 dose. For the CDR3, the DNA is TGTGCCAGCAGTTACTCCGACAGGTCGCTTCAGCCCCAGCATTTT. Amino acid sequence: CASSYSDRSLQPQHF.